The present T cell receptor beta chain was sequenced within a study of shared clonotypes between healthy human individuals. Germline trimming cut 4 bases from V and 2 bases from J; bases unmatched to any gene: 1. The CDR3 runs to 14 residues. CDR1 and CDR2 from the germline V gene are SGHTA and FQGNSA. Generated by immunoSEQ multiplex PCR, the TCRdb table keeps only in-frame clones and is missing some. The sample holds 1,100,000 or so clones, 75% to 85% seen once. The sequence was obtained from a man in his late teens or twenties in good health. Some clones in this sample may be carry-over from other donors' samples. The J gene is TRBJ2-7, the V gene TRBV7-2, with 11 bases aligning to TRBD2. Sequenced material: memory CD4+ T cells from PBMCs. Noted subset: CD45RA-negative fraction. CDR3 in amino acids: CASSSLAGAYEQYF. CDR3 sequence (DNA): TGTGCCAGCAGCTCACTAGCGGGAGCCTACGAGCAGTACTTC.